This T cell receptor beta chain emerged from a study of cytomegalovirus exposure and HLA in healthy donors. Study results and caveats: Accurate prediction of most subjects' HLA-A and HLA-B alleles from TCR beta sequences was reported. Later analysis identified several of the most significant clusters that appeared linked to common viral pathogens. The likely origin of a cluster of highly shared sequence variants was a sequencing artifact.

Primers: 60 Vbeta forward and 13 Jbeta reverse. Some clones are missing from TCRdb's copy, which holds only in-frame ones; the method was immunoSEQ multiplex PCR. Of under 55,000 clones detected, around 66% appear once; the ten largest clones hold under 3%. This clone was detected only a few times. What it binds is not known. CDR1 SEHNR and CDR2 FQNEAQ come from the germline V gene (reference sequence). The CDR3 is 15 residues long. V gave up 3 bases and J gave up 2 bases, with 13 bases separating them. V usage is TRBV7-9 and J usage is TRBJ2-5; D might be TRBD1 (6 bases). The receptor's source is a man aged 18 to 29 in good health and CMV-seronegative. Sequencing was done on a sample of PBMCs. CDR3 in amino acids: CASSLRSGQQETQYF. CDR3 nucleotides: TGTGCCAGCAGCTTGCGATCAGGACAGCAAGAGACCCAGTACTTC.